This T cell receptor (beta chain) was documented in a study of radiation and T cells in renal cell carcinoma. As for time point: blood 2 weeks post-SBRT. Stated treatment: 15 Gy SBRT to primary tumor, nephrectomy 4 weeks later. This clone was seen only once. Profiled with immunoSEQ multiplex PCR; TCRdb holds only in-frame clones, not every one. The sample yields about 65,000 clones, around 77% seen once. The CDR3 is made up of 18 amino acids. The V end lost 6 bases, the J end lost 0 bases, and 18 bases lay between the germline ends. Germline V gene sequence: CDR1 MNHEY, CDR2 SMNVEV (reference sequence).

The sample consisted of blood, taken from a patient whose treatment included radiotherapy and nephrectomy. The rearrangement joins TRBV27 to TRBJ1-6, with no clear D. This clonotype originated in a man in his 60s with renal cell carcinoma. The CDR3 DNA reads as TGTGCCAGCAGCTTGATGGGTCGGGGTAGCTCCTATAATTCACCCCTCCACTTT. It translates to CASSLMGRGSSYNSPLHF.